This T cell receptor (beta chain) was profiled in a study of identical twins. This clonotype was seen many times. Trimming took 7 bases from V and 5 from J; bases not matched to a gene: 12. The CDR3 length is 16 residues. TCRdb re-analysed the 5' RACE reads in MiXCR, keeping a single row per CDR3 protein. The sample carries 400,000 or so distinct CDR3 sequences, approximately 10% recorded once. This chain uses TRBV12-3 or TRBV12-4 with TRBJ2-2, with 8 bases matching TRBD2. This receptor was obtained from a woman in her fifties or sixties in good health. What was sequenced was naive T cells sorted from blood. The CDR3 loop reads CASNGGSGSLTGELFF. CDR3 nucleotide sequence: TGTGCCAGCAATGGGGGGAGCGGGAGTTTGACCGGGGAGCTGTTTTTT.